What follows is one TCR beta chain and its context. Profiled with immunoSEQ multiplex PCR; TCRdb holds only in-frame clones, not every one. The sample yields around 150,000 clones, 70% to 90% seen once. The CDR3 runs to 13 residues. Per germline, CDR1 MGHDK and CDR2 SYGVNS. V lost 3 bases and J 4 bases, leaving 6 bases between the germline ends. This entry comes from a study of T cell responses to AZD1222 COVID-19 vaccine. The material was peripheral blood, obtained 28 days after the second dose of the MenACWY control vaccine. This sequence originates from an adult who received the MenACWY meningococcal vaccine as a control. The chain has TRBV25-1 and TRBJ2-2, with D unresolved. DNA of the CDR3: TGTGCCAGCAGTGAGTGGGGCACCGGGGAGCTGTTTTTT. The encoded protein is CASSEWGTGELFF. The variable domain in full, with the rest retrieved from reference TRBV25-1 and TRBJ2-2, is EADIYQTPRYLVIGTGKKITLECSQTMGHDKMYWYQQDPGMELHLIHYSYGVNSTEKGDLSSESTVSRIRTEHFPLTLESARPSHTSQYLCASSEWGTGELFFGEGSRLTVL.